This T cell receptor (beta chain) was captured by sequencing in a study of blood T cell repertoires in COVID-19. Turning to the study itself: Samples came from the United States, Italy and Spain, spanning acute and convalescent COVID-19. The cDNA or gDNA used as material had been derived from T cells, B-cell-depleted T cells, or PBMCs.

Authors' methods: Nucleated cell counts were estimated from reference gene primer amplification. Assay used: immunoSEQ multiplex PCR; TCRdb lists only in-frame clones, some missing. V, J and clone size are taken as reported in that table, and D and trimming were inferred from the DNA itself. The profile shows approximately 350,000 clones, under 95% of them singletons. The CDR3 is 14 amino acids. The germline V and J ends were trimmed by 3 bases and 4 bases, with 10 bases remaining between them. CDR1 and CDR2 from the germline V gene are SNHLY and FYNNEI. The receptor was isolated from a woman between 18 and 29 years old who had recovered from COVID-19. Source material: peripheral blood. The V gene is TRBV2, the J gene TRBJ1-3, with no clear D. This CDR3 is CASSDRVSGNTIYF. Written as DNA, the CDR3 is TGTGCCAGCAGTGACCGGGTTTCGGGAAACACCATATATTTT.